These T cell receptor beta chains were read from a single sample in a study of post-analysis software for immune sequencing data. TCRdb reprocessed the PCR reads via MiXCR and lists one record per CDR3 protein. Here the sample spans 450,000 or so distinct CDR3 sequences, over 35% being singletons. The sequenced sample was blood. These receptors were taken from a girl aged 5 to 17 with multiple sclerosis. Each CDR3 is given with its conserved first and last residue. D genes are given only for firm matches. Rows may omit the clone size; those that give it use once, few, many or a size class.

CSARGILAGSSYNEQFF | TGCAGTGCTAGAGGGATTCTTGCCGGCAGCTCCTACAATGAGCAGTTCTTC | - | TRBJ2-1 | TRBV20-1 | -
CASSTRGQSYEQYF | TGTGCCAGCAGCACCCGGGGACAGTCCTACGAGCAGTACTTC | few | TRBJ2-7 | TRBV7-9 | TRBD1
CASSFRSTEAFF | TGTGCCAGCAGCTTTCGCAGCACTGAGGCTTTCTTT | - | TRBJ1-1 | TRBV5-5 | -
CASSSGGGARANSYNEQFF | TGCGCCAGCAGCTCCGGTGGGGGGGCGAGGGCTAACTCCTACAATGAGCAGTTCTTC | - | TRBJ2-1 | TRBV5-1 | -
CASSSAGAVNQPQHF | TGTGCCAGCAGTTCAGCAGGGGCCGTCAATCAGCCCCAGCATTTT | - | TRBJ1-5 | TRBV6-5 | -
CASSEKGLDADTQYF | TGTGCCAGCAGTGAAAAGGGACTAGACGCAGATACGCAGTATTTT | - | TRBJ2-3 | TRBV2 | TRBD2
CASSLLGQGADEAFF | TGTGCCAGCAGCCTCCTCGGACAGGGCGCCGACGAAGCTTTCTTT | few | TRBJ1-1 | TRBV6-5 | TRBD1
CSARWASQDTYEQYF | TGCAGTGCTAGGTGGGCTTCGCAGGATACCTACGAGCAGTACTTC | few | TRBJ2-7 | TRBV20-1 | -
CATSRDRRNREAFF | TGTGCCACCAGCAGAGATCGGCGGAATAGGGAAGCTTTCTTT | - | TRBJ1-1 | TRBV15 | -
CAISENRAQETQYF | TGTGCCATCAGTGAGAACAGGGCCCAAGAGACCCAGTACTTC | few | TRBJ2-5 | TRBV10-3 | -
CASSLRGHEQFF | TGTGCCAGCAGCTTACGGGGCCATGAGCAGTTCTTC | - | TRBJ2-1 | TRBV7-2 | -
CASSQLDMFSYNEQFF | TGCGCCAGCAGCCAGCTAGATATGTTTTCCTACAATGAGCAGTTCTTC | few | TRBJ2-1 | TRBV4-1 | -
CASSLDPRDRRFF | TGTGCCAGCAGCTTAGATCCTCGGGACAGGCGGTTCTTC | few | TRBJ2-1 | TRBV11-3 | TRBD1
CASSLDRGYSYEQYF | TGTGCCAGCAGCCTAGACAGGGGATACTCCTACGAGCAGTACTTC | - | TRBJ2-7 | TRBV7-2 | TRBD1
CASSLGVRRANGYTF | TGTGCCAGCAGCTTAGGGGTGCGTCGGGCGAATGGCTACACCTTC | - | TRBJ1-2 | TRBV7-2 | -
CASSSRRLAGTYNEQFF | TGCGCCAGCAGCTCCCGAAGACTAGCGGGAACCTACAATGAGCAGTTCTTC | - | TRBJ2-1 | TRBV5-1 | TRBD2
CASSSDRHLPETQYF | TGTGCCAGCAGCTCGGACAGGCATCTTCCAGAGACCCAGTACTTC | once | TRBJ2-5 | TRBV7-2 | TRBD1
CSVGKGASYEQYF | TGCAGCGTTGGGAAGGGGGCGTCCTACGAGCAGTACTTC | few | TRBJ2-7 | TRBV29-1 | TRBD1
CASSFGAPDTQYF | TGTGCCAGCAGCTTCGGGGCCCCAGATACGCAGTATTTT | few | TRBJ2-3 | TRBV5-5 | -
CASSLDLGYQETQYF | TGTGCCAGCAGCTTAGATTTGGGGTACCAAGAGACCCAGTACTTC | - | TRBJ2-5 | TRBV7-2 | -
CASSQELHRGNEQFF | TGTGCCAGCAGCCAAGAGCTACACAGGGGCAATGAGCAGTTCTTC | once | TRBJ2-1 | TRBV3-1 | TRBD1
CASSLGGPGEKLFF | TGTGCCAGCAGTTTAGGGGGGCCTGGTGAAAAACTGTTTTTT | - | TRBJ1-4 | TRBV28 | -
CSAGQGENYGYTF | TGCAGCGCAGGACAGGGGGAAAACTATGGCTACACCTTC | - | TRBJ1-2 | TRBV29-1 | TRBD1
CASSYPSRTEAYEQYF | TGTGCCAGCAGTTACCCTAGCCGGACAGAGGCTTACGAGCAGTACTTC | - | TRBJ2-7 | TRBV6-6 | -
CASSPGDSGYTF | TGTGCCAGCTCACCAGGGGATTCTGGCTACACCTTC | - | TRBJ1-2 | TRBV18 | -
CASTRLAASTDTQYF | TGTGCCAGCACTAGACTAGCGGCTAGCACAGATACGCAGTATTTT | - | TRBJ2-3 | TRBV12-3/TRBV12-4 | TRBD2
CASSPAGAGVLGEQYF | TGTGCCAGCAGTCCGGCGGGAGCGGGAGTACTTGGCGAGCAGTACTTC | - | TRBJ2-7 | TRBV12-3/TRBV12-4 | TRBD2
CASSRDRGGELFF | TGCGCCAGCAGCCGAGATCGGGGTGGCGAACTGTTTTTT | once | TRBJ1-4 | TRBV4-1 | -
CASSLGQARTDTQYF | TGTGCCAGCAGTTTGGGACAGGCCCGCACAGATACGCAGTATTTT | few | TRBJ2-3 | TRBV12-3/TRBV12-4 | TRBD1
CASSSTSGSPGSYNEQFF | TGCGCCAGCAGCTCGACTAGCGGGAGCCCCGGCTCCTACAATGAGCAGTTCTTC | - | TRBJ2-1 | TRBV5-1 | TRBD2
CASSPSTGRENTEAFF | TGTGCCAGCAGCCCATCGACAGGAAGGGAGAACACTGAAGCTTTCTTT | - | TRBJ1-1 | TRBV7-4 | -
CASAAGTDSGANVLTF | TGCGCCAGCGCCGCCGGGACAGACTCTGGGGCCAACGTCCTGACTTTC | - | TRBJ2-6 | TRBV5-1 | TRBD1
CASSQGAWGADEQFF | TGCGCCAGCAGCCAAGGAGCTTGGGGGGCCGATGAGCAGTTCTTC | - | TRBJ2-1 | TRBV4-1 | -
CAWSREGRNQPQHF | TGTGCCTGGAGCCGAGAGGGGCGGAATCAGCCCCAGCATTTT | - | TRBJ1-5 | TRBV30 | -
CSVQDRDRVLGGANVLTF | TGCAGCGTCCAGGACAGGGATCGGGTCTTAGGTGGGGCCAACGTCCTGACTTTC | few | TRBJ2-6 | TRBV29-1 | TRBD1